The following is a TCR beta chain sequence with its context. The data are from a study of T cell changes during pregnancy in multiple sclerosis. Libraries were prepared by immunoSEQ multiplex PCR; TCRdb keeps only in-frame clonotypes and omits some of them. The sample has 57,000 or so clones; around 91% are singletons. This clonotype was sampled from a female donor in good health, enrolled as a control in a pregnancy study. Specimen: peripheral blood, collected in the third trimester of pregnancy.

CDR3 sequence: CASSPLDSHLEKLFF. In nucleotides, the CDR3 is TGTGCCAGTAGCCCCTTGGACAGCCACCTTGAAAAACTGTTTTTT. The V and J genes are TRBV19 and TRBJ1-4; the D gene is possibly TRBD1 (6 bases). Germline CDR1 LNHDA, CDR2 SQIVND (reference sequence). The CDR3 sequence is 15 residues long. V lost 6 bases and J 7 bases, leaving 18 bases between the germline ends.